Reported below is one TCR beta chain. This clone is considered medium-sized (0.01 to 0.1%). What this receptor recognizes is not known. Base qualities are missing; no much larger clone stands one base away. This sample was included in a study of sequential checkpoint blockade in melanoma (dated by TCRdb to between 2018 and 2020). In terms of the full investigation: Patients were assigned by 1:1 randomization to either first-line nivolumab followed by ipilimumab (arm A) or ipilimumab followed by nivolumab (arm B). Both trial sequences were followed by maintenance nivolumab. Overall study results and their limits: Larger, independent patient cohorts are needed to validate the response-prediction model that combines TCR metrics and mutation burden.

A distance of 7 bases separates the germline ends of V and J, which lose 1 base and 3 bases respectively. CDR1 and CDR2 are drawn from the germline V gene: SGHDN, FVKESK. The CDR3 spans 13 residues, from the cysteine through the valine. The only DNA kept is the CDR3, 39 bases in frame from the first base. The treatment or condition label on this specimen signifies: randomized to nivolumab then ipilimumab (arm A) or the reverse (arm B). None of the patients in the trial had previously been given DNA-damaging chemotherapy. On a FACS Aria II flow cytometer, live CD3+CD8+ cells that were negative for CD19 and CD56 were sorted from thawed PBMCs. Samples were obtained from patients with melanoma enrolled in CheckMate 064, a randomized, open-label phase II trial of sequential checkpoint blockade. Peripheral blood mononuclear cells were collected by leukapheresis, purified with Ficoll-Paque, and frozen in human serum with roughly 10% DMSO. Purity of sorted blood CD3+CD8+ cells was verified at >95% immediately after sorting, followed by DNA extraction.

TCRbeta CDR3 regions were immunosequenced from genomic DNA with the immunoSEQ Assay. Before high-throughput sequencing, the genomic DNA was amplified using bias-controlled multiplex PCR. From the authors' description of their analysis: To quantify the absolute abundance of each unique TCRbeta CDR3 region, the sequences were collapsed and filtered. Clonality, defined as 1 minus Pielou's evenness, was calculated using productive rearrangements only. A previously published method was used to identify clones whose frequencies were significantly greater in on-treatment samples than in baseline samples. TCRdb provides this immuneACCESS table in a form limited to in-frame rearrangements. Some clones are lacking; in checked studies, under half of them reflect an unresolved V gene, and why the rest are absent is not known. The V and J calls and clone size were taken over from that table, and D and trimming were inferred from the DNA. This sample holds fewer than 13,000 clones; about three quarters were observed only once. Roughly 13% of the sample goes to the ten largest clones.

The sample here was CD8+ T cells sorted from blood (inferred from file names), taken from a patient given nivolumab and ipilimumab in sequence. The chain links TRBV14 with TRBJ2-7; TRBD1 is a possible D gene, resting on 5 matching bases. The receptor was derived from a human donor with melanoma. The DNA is TGTGCCAGCAGCCAAGGACAGCTCTACGAGCAGTACGTC. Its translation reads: CASSQGQLYEQYV.